The following is a TCR beta chain sequence with its context. RNA in amounts of about 0.5 to 1 ug was reverse transcribed with random hexamers. Across 54 Vbeta and 13 Jbeta, immunoSEQ multiplex PCR amplified TCR beta CDR3. Using its own MiXCR run on the immunoSEQ multiplex PCR reads, TCRdb lists one record per CDR3 protein. The sample shows approximately 220,000 distinct CDR3 sequences, 95% of them seen only once. V lost 8 bases to trimming and J lost 8 bases; unmatched junction nucleotides: 16. This CDR3 comprises 16 residues. Germline-derived CDR1 and CDR2 are LGHDT and YNNKEL (reference sequence). This sample was taken from a study of CD8 T cells in Susac syndrome. Sequencing of TCR beta covered CD8+ and CD4+ T cells obtained from blood. It was negative isolation that provided the CD8+ and CD4+ T cells, whereas TEMRA cells were enriched by FACS.

J is TRBJ2-1 and V is TRBV3-1; 9 nucleotides match TRBD2. The TCR was taken from a human donor with multiple sclerosis. The material sequenced was CD4+ T cells from PBMCs. CDR3 in DNA: TGTGCCAGCGGACCCTTACCGGGACTAGCTCGCCATGAGCAGTTCTTC. Amino acids: CASGPLPGLARHEQFF.